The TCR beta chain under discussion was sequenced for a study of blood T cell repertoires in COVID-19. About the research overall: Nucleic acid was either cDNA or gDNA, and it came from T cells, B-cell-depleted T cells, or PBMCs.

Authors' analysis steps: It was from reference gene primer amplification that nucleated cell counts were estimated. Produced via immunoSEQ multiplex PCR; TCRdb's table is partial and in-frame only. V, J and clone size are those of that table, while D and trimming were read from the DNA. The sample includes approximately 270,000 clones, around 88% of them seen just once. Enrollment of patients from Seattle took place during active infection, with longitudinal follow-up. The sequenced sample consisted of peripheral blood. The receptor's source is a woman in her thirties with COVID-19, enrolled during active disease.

DNA of the CDR3: TGTGCCAGCTCACCGGGACAGACCACGAACACCGGGGAGCTGTTTTTT. This encodes CASSPGQTTNTGELFF. This chain uses TRBV18 with TRBJ2-2, with 7 bases matching TRBD1. The CDR3 sequence is 16 residues long. CDR1 and CDR2 (germline): KGHSH, LQKENI. V was clipped by 3 bases and J by 0 bases; unmatched bases: 4.